This T cell receptor beta chain appears in the sequencing data of a study of shared clonotypes between healthy human individuals. The V end was cut by 1 base, the J end by 5 bases, with 12 bases between. The CDR3 runs to 14 residues. Germline V gene sequence: CDR1 LNHDA, CDR2 SQIVND (reference sequence). TCRdb's copy holds only in-frame clones and misses some; the assay was immunoSEQ multiplex PCR. The table records about 590,000 clones, about 95% of them present only once. CD45RO-negative, CCR7-selected cells formed the naive CD8 fraction, which excluded terminally differentiated effector memory CD45RA+ cells.

The TCR sequence derives from a woman in her thirties in good health. V gene TRBV19 combines with J gene TRBJ2-7; TRBD2 might be the D (5 bases). Sequencing was done on a sample of naive CD8+ T cells sorted from blood. The CDR3 sequence is CASSIGGYFDEQYF. CDR3 nucleotide sequence: TGTGCCAGTAGTATAGGAGGGTACTTCGACGAGCAGTACTTC. Drawing the rest from reference TRBV19 and TRBJ2-7, the complete variable domain is DGGITQSPKYLFRKEGQNVTLSCEQNLNHDAMYWYRQDPGQGLRLIYYSQIVNDFQKGDIAEGYSVSREKKESFPLTVTSAQKNPTAFYLCASSIGGYFDEQYFGPGTRLTVT.